These T cell receptor beta chains were read from a single sample in a study of blood T cell repertoires in COVID-19. Here immunoSEQ multiplex PCR was the method, and the copy in TCRdb shows in-frame clones only, minus some. The data contain hundreds of thousands of clones, roughly 85% of them singletons. Sequenced material: PBMCs or T cells enriched from blood (not recorded which). These receptors all stem from a woman aged 40 to 50 who had been exposed to COVID-19. Each CDR3 is given without its conserved first and last residue. The order of the fields is J gene, V gene, CDR3 protein.

>TRBJ1-2|TRBV5-4
ASSFTTRGLGGYT
>TRBJ1-1|TRBV7-2
ASSRGLMNTEAF
>TRBJ2-3|TRBV5-4
ASSTSGGRLADTQY
>TRBJ2-3|TRBV5-4
ASSLASGSTDTQY
>TRBJ2-2|TRBV11-2
ASSPQGGTGELF
>TRBJ2-1|TRBV18
ASSGGGNYNEQF
>TRBJ1-1|TRBV7-3
ASSFSGTGGTEAF
>TRBJ2-1|TRBV4-1
ASSQVIRDRDNEQF
>TRBJ2-7|TRBV7-3
ASSFNRADEQY
>TRBJ1-2|TRBV18
ASSPQGGRTDGYT
>TRBJ2-7|TRBV5-1
ASSFEDEQY
>TRBJ2-7|TRBV2
ASSGTRGRVYEQY
>TRBJ1-2|TRBV28
ASSLTDYGYT
>TRBJ1-2|TRBV27
ASSLTSGTGVGGYT
>TRBJ1-4|TRBV7-6
ASSLNRGSNEKLF
>TRBJ2-3|TRBV7-9
ASSRGTGDVTDTQY